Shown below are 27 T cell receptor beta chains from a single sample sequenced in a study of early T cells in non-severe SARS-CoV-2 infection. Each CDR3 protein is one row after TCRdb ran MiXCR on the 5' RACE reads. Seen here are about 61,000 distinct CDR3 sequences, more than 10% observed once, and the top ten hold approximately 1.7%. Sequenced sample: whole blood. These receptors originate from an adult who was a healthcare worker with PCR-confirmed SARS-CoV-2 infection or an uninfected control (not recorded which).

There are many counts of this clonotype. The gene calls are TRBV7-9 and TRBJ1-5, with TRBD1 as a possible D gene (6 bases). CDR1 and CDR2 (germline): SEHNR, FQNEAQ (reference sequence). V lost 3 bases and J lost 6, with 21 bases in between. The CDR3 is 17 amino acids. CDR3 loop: CASSFTSTGPGGQPQHF. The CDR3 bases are TGTGCCAGCAGCTTTACCTCAACAGGGCCTGGGGGTCAGCCCCAGCATTTT.

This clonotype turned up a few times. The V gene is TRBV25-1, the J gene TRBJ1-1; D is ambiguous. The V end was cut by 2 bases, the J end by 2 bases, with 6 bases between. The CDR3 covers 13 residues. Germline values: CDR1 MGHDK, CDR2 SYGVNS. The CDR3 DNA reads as TGTGCCAGCAGTGAAACAGAAAACACTGAAGCTTTCTTT. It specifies CASSETENTEAFF.

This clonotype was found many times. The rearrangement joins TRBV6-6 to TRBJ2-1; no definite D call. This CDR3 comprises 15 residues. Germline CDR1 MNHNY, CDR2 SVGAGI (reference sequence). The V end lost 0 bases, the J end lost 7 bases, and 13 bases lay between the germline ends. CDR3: CASSYSRSWSNEQFF. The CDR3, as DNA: TGTGCCAGCAGTTACTCTAGGAGTTGGTCGAATGAGCAGTTCTTC.

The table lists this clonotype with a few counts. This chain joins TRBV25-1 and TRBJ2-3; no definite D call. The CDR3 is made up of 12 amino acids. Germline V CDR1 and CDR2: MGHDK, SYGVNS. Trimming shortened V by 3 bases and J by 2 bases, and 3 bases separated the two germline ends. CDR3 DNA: TGTGCCAGCAGTGAGACCACAGATACGCAGTATTTT. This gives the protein CASSETTDTQYF.

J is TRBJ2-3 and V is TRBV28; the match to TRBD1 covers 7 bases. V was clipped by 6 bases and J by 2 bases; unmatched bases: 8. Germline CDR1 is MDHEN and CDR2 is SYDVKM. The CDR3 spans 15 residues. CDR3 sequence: CASSQLTGPTDTQYF. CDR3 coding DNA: TGTGCCAGCAGCCAACTGACAGGGCCCACAGATACGCAGTATTTT. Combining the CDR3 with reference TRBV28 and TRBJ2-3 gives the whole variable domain DVKVTQSSRYLVKRTGEKVFLECVQDMDHENMFWYRQDPGLGLRLIYFSYDVKMKEKGDIPEGYSVSREKKERFSLILESASTNQTSMYLCASSQLTGPTDTQYFGPGTRLTVL.

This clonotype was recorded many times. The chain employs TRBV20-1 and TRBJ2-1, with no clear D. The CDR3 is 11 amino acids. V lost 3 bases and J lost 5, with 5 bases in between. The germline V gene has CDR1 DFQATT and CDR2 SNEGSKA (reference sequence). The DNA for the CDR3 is TGCAGTGCTAGCACAGACAATGAGCAGTTCTTC. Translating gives CSASTDNEQFF.

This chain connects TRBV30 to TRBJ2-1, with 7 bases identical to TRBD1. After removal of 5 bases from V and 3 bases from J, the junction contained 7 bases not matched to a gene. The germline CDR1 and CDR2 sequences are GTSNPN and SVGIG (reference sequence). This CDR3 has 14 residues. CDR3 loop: CAWGTGTVYNEQFF. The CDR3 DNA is TGTGCCTGGGGAACCGGGACAGTCTACAATGAGCAGTTCTTC.

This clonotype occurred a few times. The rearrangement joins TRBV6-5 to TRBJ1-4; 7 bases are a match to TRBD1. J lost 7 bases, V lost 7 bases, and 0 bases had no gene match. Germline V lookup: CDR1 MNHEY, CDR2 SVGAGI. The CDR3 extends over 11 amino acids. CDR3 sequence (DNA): TGTGCCAGCACAGGGGGTGAAAAACTGTTTTTT. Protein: CASTGGEKLFF.

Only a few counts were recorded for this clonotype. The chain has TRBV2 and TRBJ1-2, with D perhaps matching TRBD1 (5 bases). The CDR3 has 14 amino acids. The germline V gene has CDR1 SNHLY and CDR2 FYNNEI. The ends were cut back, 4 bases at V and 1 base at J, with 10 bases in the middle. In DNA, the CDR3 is TGTGCCAGCAGTGCACCAGGGATTAACTATGGCTACACCTTC. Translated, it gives CASSAPGINYGYTF. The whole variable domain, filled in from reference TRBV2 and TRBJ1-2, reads EPEVTQTPSHQVTQMGQEVILRCVPISNHLYFYWYRQILGQKVEFLVSFYNNEISEKSEIFDDQFSVERPDGSNFTLKIRSTKLEDSAMYFCASSAPGINYGYTFGSGTRLTVV.

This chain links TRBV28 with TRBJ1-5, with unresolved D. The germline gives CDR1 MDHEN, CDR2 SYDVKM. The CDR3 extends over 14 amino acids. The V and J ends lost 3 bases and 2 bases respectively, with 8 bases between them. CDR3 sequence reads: CASSFERGNQPQHF. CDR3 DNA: TGTGCCAGCAGTTTTGAGAGAGGCAATCAGCCCCAGCATTTT.

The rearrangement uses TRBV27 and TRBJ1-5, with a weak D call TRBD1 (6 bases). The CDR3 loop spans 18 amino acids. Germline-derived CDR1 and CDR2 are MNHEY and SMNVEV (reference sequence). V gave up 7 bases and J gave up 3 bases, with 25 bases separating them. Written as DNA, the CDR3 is TGTGCCAGCACCCCACCCGGGCCGGGGGCCTTTGCCAATCAGCCCCAGCATTTT. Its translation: CASTPPGPGAFANQPQHF.

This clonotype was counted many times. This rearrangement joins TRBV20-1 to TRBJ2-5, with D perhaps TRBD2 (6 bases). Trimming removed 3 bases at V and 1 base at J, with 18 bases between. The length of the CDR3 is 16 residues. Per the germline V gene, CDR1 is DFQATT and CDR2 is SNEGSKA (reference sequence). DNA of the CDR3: TGCAGTGCTAGTATGGGATCCGGGGGTCCCCAAGAGACCCAGTACTTC. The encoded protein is CSASMGSGGPQETQYF.

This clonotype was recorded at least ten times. The DNA of the CDR3 is TGTGCCAGCAGCCACGGTGGGGACGATCAGCCCCAGCATTTT. This gives the protein CASSHGGDDQPQHF. V is TRBV3-1 and J is TRBJ1-5; possibly TRBD1 for D (5 bases). The germline V and J ends were trimmed by 3 bases and 5 bases, with 11 bases remaining between them. Germline lookup yields CDR1 LGHDT and CDR2 YNNKEL (reference sequence). The CDR3 covers 14 residues.

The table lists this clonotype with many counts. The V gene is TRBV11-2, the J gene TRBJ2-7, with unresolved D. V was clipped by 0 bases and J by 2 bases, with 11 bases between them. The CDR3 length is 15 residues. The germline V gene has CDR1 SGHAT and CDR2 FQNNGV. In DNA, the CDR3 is TGTGCCAGCAGCTTAGAGGCGTTGACCACCTACGAGCAGTACTTC. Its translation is CASSLEALTTYEQYF.

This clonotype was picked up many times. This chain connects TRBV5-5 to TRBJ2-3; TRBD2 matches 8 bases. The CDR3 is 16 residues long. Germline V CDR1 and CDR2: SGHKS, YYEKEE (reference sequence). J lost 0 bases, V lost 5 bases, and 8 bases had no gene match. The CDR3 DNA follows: TGTGCCAGCAGGCCGGGGGGGACAAGAAGCACAGATACGCAGTATTTT. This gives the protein CASRPGGTRSTDTQYF.

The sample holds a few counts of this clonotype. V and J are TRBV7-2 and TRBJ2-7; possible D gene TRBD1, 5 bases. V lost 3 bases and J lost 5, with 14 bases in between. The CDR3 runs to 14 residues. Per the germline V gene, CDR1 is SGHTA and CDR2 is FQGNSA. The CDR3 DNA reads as TGTGCCAGCAGCTTGGACACCTCGTACCACGAGCAGTACTTC. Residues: CASSLDTSYHEQYF. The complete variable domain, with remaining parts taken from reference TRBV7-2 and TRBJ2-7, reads GAGVSQSPSNKVTEKGKDVELRCDPISGHTALYWYRQSLGQGLEFLIYFQGNSAPDKSGLPSDRFSAERTGGSVSTLTIQRTQQEDSAVYLCASSLDTSYHEQYFGPGTRLTVT.

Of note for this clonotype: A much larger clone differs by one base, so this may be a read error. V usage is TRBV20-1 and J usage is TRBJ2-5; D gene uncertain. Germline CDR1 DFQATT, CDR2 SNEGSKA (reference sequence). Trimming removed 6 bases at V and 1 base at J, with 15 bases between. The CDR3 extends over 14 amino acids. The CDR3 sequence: CSAQPWTSQETQYF. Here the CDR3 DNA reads TGCAGTGCCCAACCCTGGACCAGCCAAGAGACCCAGTACTTC.

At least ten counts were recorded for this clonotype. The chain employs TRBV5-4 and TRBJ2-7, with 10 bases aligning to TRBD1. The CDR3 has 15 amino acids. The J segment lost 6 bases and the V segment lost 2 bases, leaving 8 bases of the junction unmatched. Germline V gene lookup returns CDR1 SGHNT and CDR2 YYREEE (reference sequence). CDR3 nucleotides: TGTGCCAGCAGCTTAGGGACAGGGGTAAACGCCGAGCAGTACTTC. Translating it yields CASSLGTGVNAEQYF.

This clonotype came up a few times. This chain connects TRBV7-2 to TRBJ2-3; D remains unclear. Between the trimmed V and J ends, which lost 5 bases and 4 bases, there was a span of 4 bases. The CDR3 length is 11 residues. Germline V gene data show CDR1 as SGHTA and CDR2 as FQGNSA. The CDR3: CASSHSDTQYF. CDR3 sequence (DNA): TGTGCCAGCAGCCACTCAGATACGCAGTATTTT. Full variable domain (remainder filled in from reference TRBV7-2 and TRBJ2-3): GAGVSQSPSNKVTEKGKDVELRCDPISGHTALYWYRQSLGQGLEFLIYFQGNSAPDKSGLPSDRFSAERTGGSVSTLTIQRTQQEDSAVYLCASSHSDTQYFGPGTRLTVL.

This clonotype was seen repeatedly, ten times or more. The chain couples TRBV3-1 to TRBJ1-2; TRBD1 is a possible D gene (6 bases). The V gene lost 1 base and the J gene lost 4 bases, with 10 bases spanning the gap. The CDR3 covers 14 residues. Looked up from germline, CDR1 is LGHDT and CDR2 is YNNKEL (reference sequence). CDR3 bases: TGTGCCAGCAGCCAAGGGACAGACTTCTATGGCTACACCTTC. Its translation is CASSQGTDFYGYTF.

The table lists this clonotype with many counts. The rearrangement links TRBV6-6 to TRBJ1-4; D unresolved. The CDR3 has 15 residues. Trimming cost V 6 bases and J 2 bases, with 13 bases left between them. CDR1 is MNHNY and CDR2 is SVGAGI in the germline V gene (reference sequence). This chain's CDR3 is CASSRGSATNEKLFF. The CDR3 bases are TGTGCCAGCAGCCGGGGTTCGGCGACTAATGAAAAACTGTTTTTT.

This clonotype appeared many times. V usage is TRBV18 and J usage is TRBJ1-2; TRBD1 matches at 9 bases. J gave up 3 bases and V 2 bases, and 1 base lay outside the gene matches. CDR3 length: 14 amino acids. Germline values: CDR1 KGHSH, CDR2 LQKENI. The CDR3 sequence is CASSPTGGDYGYTF. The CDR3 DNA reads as TGTGCCAGCTCACCAACAGGGGGCGACTATGGCTACACCTTC.

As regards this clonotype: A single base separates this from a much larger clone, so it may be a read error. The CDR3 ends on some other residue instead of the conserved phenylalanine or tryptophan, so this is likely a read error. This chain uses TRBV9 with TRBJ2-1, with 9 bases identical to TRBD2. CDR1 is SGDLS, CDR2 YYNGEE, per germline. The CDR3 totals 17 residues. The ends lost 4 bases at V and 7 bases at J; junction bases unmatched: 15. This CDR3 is CASSTRPLAGRSNEQFI. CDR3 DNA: TGTGCCAGCAGCACCCGCCCCCTAGCGGGGAGGTCTAATGAGCAGTTCATC.

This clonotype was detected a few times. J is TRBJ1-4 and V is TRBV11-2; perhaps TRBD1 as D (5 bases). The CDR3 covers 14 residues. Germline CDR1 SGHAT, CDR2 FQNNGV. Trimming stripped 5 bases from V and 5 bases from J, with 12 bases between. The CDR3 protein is CASSNRGGNEKLFF. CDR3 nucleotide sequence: TGTGCCAGCAGCAACCGGGGCGGAAATGAAAAACTGTTTTTT.

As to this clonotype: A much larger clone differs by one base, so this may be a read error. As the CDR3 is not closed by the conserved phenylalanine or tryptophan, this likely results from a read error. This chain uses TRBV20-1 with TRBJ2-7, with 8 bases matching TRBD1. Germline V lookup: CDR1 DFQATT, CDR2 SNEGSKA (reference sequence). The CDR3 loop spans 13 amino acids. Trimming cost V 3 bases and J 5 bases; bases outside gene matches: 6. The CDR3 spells CSASDRGRHEQYL. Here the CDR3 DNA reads TGCAGTGCTAGCGACAGGGGTCGACACGAGCAGTACCTC.

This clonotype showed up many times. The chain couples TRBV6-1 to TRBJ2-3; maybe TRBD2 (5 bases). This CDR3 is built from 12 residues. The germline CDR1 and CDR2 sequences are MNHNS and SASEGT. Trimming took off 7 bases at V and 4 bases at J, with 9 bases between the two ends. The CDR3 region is CASKREPDTQYF. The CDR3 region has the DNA TGTGCCAGCAAAAGGGAGCCAGATACGCAGTATTTT.

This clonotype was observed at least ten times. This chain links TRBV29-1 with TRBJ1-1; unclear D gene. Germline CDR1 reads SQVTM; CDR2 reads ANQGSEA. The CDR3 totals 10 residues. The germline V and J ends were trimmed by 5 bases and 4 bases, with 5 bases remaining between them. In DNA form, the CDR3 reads TGCAGCGTTTATGGCACTGAAGCTTTCTTT. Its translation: CSVYGTEAFF.